The clone carrying this T cell receptor (beta chain) was observed a few times. Its antigen is undetermined. At one of its ends the junction is not consistent with the germline gene, which may arise from a read error. A modified ARM-PCR protocol with three rounds of nested PCR amplified TCRbeta. MiXCR was run by TCRdb on the multiplex PCR reads, yielding one entry per CDR3 protein. The table records under 150,000 distinct CDR3 sequences, 66% of them present only once. The sample originates from a study of tumor and adjacent non-tumor tissue in lung cancer. Looking at the study overall: Patients comprised about a dozen adenocarcinoma, a couple of squamous cell carcinoma and 1 small cell lung cancer. Samples averaged about 4.3 million productive TCRbeta reads each. Study results and limitations: Shorter survival was associated with higher TCR diversity in tumors. Tumor repertoires had a smaller top 100 clone share than normal lung.

The CDR3 runs 15 residues. CDR1 is MNHNS and CDR2 is SASEGT in the germline V gene. The template was RNA from unsorted bulk tissue. The rearrangement uses TRBV6-1 and TRBJ2-1, with 12 bases lining up with TRBD2. The TCR sequence derives from a man aged 25 to 40 with non-small cell lung cancer. The sequencing sample was made of lung tumor tissue. The CDR3 coding sequence is TGTGGCAGCAGTGAACTAGCGGGGGGCTACAATGAGCAGTTCTTC. Protein: CGSSELAGGYNEQFF.